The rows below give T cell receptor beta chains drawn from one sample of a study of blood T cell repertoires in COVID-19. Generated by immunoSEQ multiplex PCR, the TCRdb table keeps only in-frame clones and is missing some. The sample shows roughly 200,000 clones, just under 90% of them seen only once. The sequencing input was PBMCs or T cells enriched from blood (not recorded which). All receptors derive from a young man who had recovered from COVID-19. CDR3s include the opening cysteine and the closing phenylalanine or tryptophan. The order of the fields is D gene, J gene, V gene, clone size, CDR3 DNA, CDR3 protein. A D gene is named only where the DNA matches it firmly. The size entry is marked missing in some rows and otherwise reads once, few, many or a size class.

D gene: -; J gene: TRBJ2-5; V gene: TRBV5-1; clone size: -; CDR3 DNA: TGCGCCAGCAGCTTGATCGCAGGGGCCGCAGAGACCCAGTACTTC; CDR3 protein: CASSLIAGAAETQYF
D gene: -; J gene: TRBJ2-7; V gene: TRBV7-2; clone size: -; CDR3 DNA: TGTGCCAGCAGCACCACAGGATCGGCAGGCTACGAGCAGTACTTC; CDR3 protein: CASSTTGSAGYEQYF
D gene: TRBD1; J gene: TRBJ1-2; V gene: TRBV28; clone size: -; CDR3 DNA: TGTGCCAGCAGGATCCCGGGACAGGGGGGACTTATCACCTTC; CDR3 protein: CASRIPGQGGLITF
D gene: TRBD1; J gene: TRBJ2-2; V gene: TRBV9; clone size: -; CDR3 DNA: TGTGCCAGCAGCGTAGATGTGACAGGGGGCACCGGGGAGCTGTTTTTT; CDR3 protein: CASSVDVTGGTGELFF
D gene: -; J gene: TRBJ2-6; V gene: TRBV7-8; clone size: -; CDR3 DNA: TGTGCCAGCACAGGGTCTAGTGGGGCCAACGTCCTGACTTTC; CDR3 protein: CASTGSSGANVLTF
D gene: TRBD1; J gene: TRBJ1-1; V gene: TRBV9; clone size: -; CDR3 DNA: TGTGCCAGCAGCGCTCGACAAGACAGGGCGACCACTGAAGCTTTCTTT; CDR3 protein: CASSARQDRATTEAFF
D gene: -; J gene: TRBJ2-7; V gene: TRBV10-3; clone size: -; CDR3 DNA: TGTGCCATCAGTGACGGAATGAGAGGGCAGTACTTC; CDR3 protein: CAISDGMRGQYF
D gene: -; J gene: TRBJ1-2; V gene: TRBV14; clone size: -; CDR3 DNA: TGTGCCAGCAGCCCAGGACCGATTAAGGGGATATATGGCTACACCTTC; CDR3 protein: CASSPGPIKGIYGYTF
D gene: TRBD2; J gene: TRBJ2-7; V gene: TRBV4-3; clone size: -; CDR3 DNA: TGCGCCAGCAGCCAGGCCCTAGCGGGAGAATCCTACGAGCAGTACTTC; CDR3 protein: CASSQALAGESYEQYF
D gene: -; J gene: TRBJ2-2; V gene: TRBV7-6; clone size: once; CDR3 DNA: TGTGCCAGCAGCTTAGCACAGGCCGCCGGGGAGCTGTTTTTT; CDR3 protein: CASSLAQAAGELFF
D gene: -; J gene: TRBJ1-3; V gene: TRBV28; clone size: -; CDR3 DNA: TGTGCCAGCAGTTTACTACAGGGAACTGGAAACACCATATATTTT; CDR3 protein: CASSLLQGTGNTIYF
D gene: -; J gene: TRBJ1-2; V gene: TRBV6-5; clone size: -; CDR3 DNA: TGTGCCAGCAGGAGTTGGGGCCCTTATGGCTACACCTTC; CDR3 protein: CASRSWGPYGYTF
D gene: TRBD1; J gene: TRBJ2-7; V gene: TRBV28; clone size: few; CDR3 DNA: TGTGCCAGCAGGGTCGGGGACAGGGCCTACGAGCAGTACTTC; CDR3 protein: CASRVGDRAYEQYF
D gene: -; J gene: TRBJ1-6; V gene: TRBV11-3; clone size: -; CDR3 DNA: TGTGCCAGCAGCCGCCGTACGGGCTCCTATAATTCACCCCTCCACTTT; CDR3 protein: CASSRRTGSYNSPLHF
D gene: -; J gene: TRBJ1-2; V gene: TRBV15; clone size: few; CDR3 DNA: TGTGCCACCAGCACAGGGGTAAACTCCTACGGCTATGGCTACACCTTC; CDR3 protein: CATSTGVNSYGYGYTF
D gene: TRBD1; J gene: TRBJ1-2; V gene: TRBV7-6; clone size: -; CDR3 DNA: TGTGCCAGCAGCTTCGGACAGGACGGCTATGGCTACACCTTC; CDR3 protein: CASSFGQDGYGYTF
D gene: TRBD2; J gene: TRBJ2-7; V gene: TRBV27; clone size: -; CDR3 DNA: TGTGCCAGCAGTCCGTTACTAGCGGGAGGGCCTGGGGGCGAGCAGTACTTC; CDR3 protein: CASSPLLAGGPGGEQYF
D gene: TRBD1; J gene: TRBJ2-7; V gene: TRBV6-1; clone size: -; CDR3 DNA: TGTGCCAGCAGTGACAGGACAGGGCATATGTCCTACGAGCAGTACTTC; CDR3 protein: CASSDRTGHMSYEQYF
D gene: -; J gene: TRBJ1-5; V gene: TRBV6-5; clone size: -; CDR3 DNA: TGTGCCAGCAGAACCACTTGGGCTAGCAATCAGCCCCAGCATTTT; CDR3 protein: CASRTTWASNQPQHF
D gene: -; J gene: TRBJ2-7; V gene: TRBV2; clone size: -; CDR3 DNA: TGTGCCAGCAGCGAAACCTACGGGCAGTACTTC; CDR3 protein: CASSETYGQYF
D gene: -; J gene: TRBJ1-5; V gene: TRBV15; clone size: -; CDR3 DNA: TGTGCCACCAGGCAGTATGGCGCGAACGGGCAGCCCCAGCATTTT; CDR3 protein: CATRQYGANGQPQHF
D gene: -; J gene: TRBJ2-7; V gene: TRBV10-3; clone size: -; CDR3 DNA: TGTGCCATCAGTGTCAGTGCCGGGAGCCCTTACGAGCAGTACTTC; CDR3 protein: CAISVSAGSPYEQYF
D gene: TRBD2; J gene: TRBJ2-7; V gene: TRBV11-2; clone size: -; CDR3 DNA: TGTGCCAGCAGCTCCGTGACTAGCGGGCCGACACGGTACGAGCAGTACTTC; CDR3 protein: CASSSVTSGPTRYEQYF
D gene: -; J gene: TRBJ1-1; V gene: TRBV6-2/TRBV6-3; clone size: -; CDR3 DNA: TGTGCCAGCAGTTACGGCCTTTCCACTGAAGCTTTCTTT; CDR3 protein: CASSYGLSTEAFF
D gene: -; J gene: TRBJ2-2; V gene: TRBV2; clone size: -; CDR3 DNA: TGTGCCAGCAGTGAAGGGGCGACGAACACCGGGGAGCTGTTTTTT; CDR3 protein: CASSEGATNTGELFF
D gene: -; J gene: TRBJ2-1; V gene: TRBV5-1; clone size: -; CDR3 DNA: TGCGCCAGCAGCTGGGGGCTAGTCGGGAACAATGAGCAGTTCTTC; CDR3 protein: CASSWGLVGNNEQFF
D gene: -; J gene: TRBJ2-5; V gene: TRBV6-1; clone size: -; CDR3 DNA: TGTGCCAGCAGTGACAGGGTAGAGACCCAGTACTTC; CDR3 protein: CASSDRVETQYF
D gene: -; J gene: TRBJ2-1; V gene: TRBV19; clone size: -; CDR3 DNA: TGTGCCAGTAGTATAGCAGAGGGAACCTCCTACAATGAGCAGTTCTTC; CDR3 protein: CASSIAEGTSYNEQFF